This entry lists 5 T cell receptor beta chains sequenced from one sample in a study of neurological immune-mediated disorders. Via MiXCR, TCRdb re-called the 5' RACE reads, giving one row per CDR3 protein. Among 35,000 to 45,000 distinct CDR3 sequences listed, around a tenth were seen once. The sequencing input was CD4+ T cells from blood. Receptors were obtained from a woman aged 25 to 39 with HTLV-1-associated myelopathy (HAM/TSP).

Regarding this clonotype: This clone may be a read error of a much larger clone one base away. The V gene is TRBV2, the J gene TRBJ2-3; perhaps TRBD1 as D (6 bases). V gave up 6 bases and J gave up 3 bases, with 19 bases separating them. CDR3 length equals 16 residues. In germline, CDR1 is SNHLY, CDR2 FYNNEI. In nucleotides, the CDR3 is TGTGCCAGCAGGTTTGGGGTGGTCAGGGGAACAGATACGCAGTATTTT. Translated, it gives CASRFGVVRGTDTQYF. Full variable domain (outside the CDR3, taken from reference TRBV2 and TRBJ2-3): EPEVTQTPSHQVTQMGQEVILRCVPISNHLYFYWYRQILGQKVEFLVSFYNNEISEKSEIFDDQFSVERPDGSNFTLKIRSTKLEDSAMYFCASRFGVVRGTDTQYFGPGTRLTVL.

This clonotype was recorded at least ten times. The rearrangement joins TRBV5-1 to TRBJ1-3; possibly TRBD1 for D (6 bases). The CDR3 is made up of 16 amino acids. Between the trimmed V and J ends, which lost 0 bases and 5 bases, there was a span of 15 bases. Germline-derived CDR1 and CDR2 are SGHRS and YFSETQ. CDR3 region: CASSLELGGERNTIYF. CDR3 coding DNA: TGCGCCAGCAGCTTGGAGTTGGGGGGCGAAAGAAACACCATATATTTT.

The rearrangement links TRBV7-8 to TRBJ2-2; 10 nucleotides agree with TRBD1. This CDR3 comprises 17 residues. Germline CDR1 SGHVS, CDR2 FQNEAQ. The ends lost 1 base at V and 2 bases at J; junction bases unmatched: 4. The CDR3, as DNA: TGTGCCAGCAGCTTAGGGGGACAGGGGAAAAACACCGGGGAGCTGTTTTTT. Its translation: CASSLGGQGKNTGELFF. The full variable domain, completed using reference TRBV7-8 and TRBJ2-2, is GAGVSQSPRYKVAKRGQDVALRCDPISGHVSLFWYQQALGQGPEFLTYFQNEAQLDKSGLPSDRFFAERPEGSVSTLKIQRTQQEDSAVYLCASSLGGQGKNTGELFFGEGSRLTVL.

This clonotype was observed at least ten times. The chain joins TRBV10-3 to TRBJ2-2; TRBD1 aligns across 7 bases. This CDR3 has 14 amino acids. J gave up 0 bases and V 10 bases, and 5 bases lay outside the gene matches. Germline CDR1 and CDR2: ENHRY and SYGVKD. CDR3 protein: CATGTDANTGELFF. CDR3 in DNA: TGTGCCACCGGGACAGACGCGAACACCGGGGAGCTGTTTTTT.

The table lists this clonotype with many counts. The V call is TRBV10-3, the J call TRBJ2-7; 8 nucleotides agree with TRBD2. The CDR3 runs to 16 residues. V lost 4 bases, J lost 2 bases, and 10 bases stayed unmatched. Germline loops: CDR1 ENHRY, CDR2 SYGVKD. The CDR3, as DNA: TGTGCCATCAGTGGGGGGTTGGCGGGGGGCGCCTACGAGCAGTACTTC. Translating gives CAISGGLAGGAYEQYF.